The clone carrying this T cell receptor beta chain was picked up a small number of times. What it binds is unknown. The data were taken from a study of blood T cells in healthy people across ages. Study context: Roughly one uniquely barcoded beta molecule per two T cells was captured. Study conclusions and caveats: Older individuals had lower TCR beta diversity per million T cells (the decline was roughly linear). Diversity estimates drawn from one million T cells were deemed underestimates.

Whenever a sample was processed, at least 6.5 million PBMCs were isolated. A sample-barcoded 5' primer and a J-beta primer mix were used in a second PCR of roughly 6 to 11 cycles. TCRdb recomputed calls from the 5' RACE reads with MiXCR, one row per CDR3 protein. The sample lists about 1.7 million distinct CDR3 sequences; 28% were seen once. Germline CDR1 and CDR2: SGHTA and FQGNSA. The CDR3 consists of 14 residues. Trimming took 1 base from V and 6 from J, leaving 10 bases between them. The sequence derives from a woman in her twenties or thirties in good health. The chain recombines TRBV7-2 with TRBJ2-1; D gene uncertain. The sequencing input was blood. CDR3 nucleotide sequence: TGTGCCAGCAGCTTAGGCAGGTCGGGCAATGAGCAGTTCTTC. Translating it yields CASSLGRSGNEQFF.